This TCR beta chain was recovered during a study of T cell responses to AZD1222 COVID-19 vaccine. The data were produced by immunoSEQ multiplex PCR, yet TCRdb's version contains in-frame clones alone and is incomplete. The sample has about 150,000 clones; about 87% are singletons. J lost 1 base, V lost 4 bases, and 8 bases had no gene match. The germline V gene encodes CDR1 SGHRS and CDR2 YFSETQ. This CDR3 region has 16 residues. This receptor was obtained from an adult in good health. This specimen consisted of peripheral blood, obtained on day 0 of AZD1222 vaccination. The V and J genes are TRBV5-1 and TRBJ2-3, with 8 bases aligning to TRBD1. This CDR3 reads CASSRDRGGGTDTQYF. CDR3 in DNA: TGCGCCAGCAGCCGCGACAGGGGCGGTGGCACAGATACGCAGTATTTT.